This T cell receptor beta chain was sequenced in a study of human T cells and chemical hapten exposure. About the study: The study enrolled mostly female patients with alopecia areata, totalis or universalis.

This clonotype has ten or more counts. Its antigen is not identified. MiXCR, applied by TCRdb to the RACE reads, yields one record per CDR3 protein. The sample shows approximately 340,000 distinct CDR3 sequences, roughly 6.9% of them seen only once. Documented time point: patch test 1, 2 weeks after DPC sensitization. As for treatment: therapeutic diphenylcyclopropenone sensitization with weekly scalp DPC. Participating donors were patients with alopecia, aged 18 to 70 years, considered appropriate candidates for DPC. Per germline, CDR1 MNHNS and CDR2 SASEGT. Trimming shortened V by 3 bases and J by 2 bases, and 14 bases separated the two germline ends. CDR3 length equals 16 residues. Findings of the study overall: Since the donors had alopecia, their immune response may not be the same as that of healthy people.

The receptor was isolated from a woman under 30 with alopecia areata. Some clones in this sample may be carry-over from other donors' samples. The gene calls are TRBV6-1 and TRBJ2-1, with D possibly being TRBD1 or TRBD2 (5 bases each). The sample here was whole blood, taken in connection with sensitization to the hapten diphenylcyclopropenone (DPC). The CDR3 loop reads CASSDYGGITYNEQFF. The CDR3 region has the DNA TGTGCCAGCAGTGATTATGGGGGTATAACCTACAATGAGCAGTTCTTC.